This T cell receptor (beta chain) was profiled in a study of shared clonotypes between healthy human individuals. General observations from the study: The donor pool, a small one, limited the genetic and exposure-history diversity represented. It was only blood that was sampled, and tissue repertoires likely differ. An effect of sequencing depth on clonotype sharing among donors was expected.

In regard to this clone: The antigen remains unidentified.

Assay used: immunoSEQ multiplex PCR; TCRdb lists only in-frame clones, some missing. The table shows approximately 480,000 clones, with approximately 79% occurring only once. Trimming took 7 bases from V and 6 from J, leaving 15 bases between them. The CDR3 is 13 residues long. In germline, CDR1 is LNHDA, CDR2 SQIVND (reference sequence). All of the donors resided in Nashville, Tennessee, and each was a Caucasian adult. Sequenced material: PBMCs. V is TRBV19 and J is TRBJ1-1; D not certain. The TCR originated in a woman in her forties in good health. Some clones in this sample may be carry-over from other donors' samples. The CDR3 coding sequence is TGTGCCAGTATCAACCCTCCTTATTCTGAAGCTTTCTTT. The encoded protein is CASINPPYSEAFF.